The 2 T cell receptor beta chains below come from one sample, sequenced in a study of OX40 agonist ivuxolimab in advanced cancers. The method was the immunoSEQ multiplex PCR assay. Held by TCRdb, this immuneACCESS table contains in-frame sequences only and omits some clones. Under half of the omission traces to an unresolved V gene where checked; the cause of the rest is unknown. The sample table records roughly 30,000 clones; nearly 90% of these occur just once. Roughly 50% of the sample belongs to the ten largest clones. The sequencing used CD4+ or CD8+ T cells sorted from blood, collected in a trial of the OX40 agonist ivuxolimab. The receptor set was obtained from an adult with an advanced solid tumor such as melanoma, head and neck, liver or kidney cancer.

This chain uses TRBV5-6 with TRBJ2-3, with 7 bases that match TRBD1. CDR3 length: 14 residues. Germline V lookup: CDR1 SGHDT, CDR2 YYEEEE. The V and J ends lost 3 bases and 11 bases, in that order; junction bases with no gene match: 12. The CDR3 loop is CASSSGQASVGQYF. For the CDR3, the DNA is TGTGCCAGCAGCTCAGGACAGGCTTCAGTGGGGCAGTATTTT.

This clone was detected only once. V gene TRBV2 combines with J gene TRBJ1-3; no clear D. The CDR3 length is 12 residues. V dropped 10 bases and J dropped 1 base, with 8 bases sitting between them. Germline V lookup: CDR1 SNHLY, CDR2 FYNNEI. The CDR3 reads CAIPGSGNTIYF. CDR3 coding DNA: TGTGCCATTCCAGGTTCTGGAAACACCATATATTTT.